This entry is about one T cell receptor beta chain. These data belong to a study of blood T cell repertoires in COVID-19. Study summary: The samples span acute and convalescent COVID-19 from the United States, Italy and Spain. PBMCs, B-cell-depleted T cells, or T cells provided the cDNA or gDNA that made up the material.

V was clipped by 6 bases and J by 6 bases; unmatched bases: 10. Germline CDR1 reads MRHNA; CDR2 reads SNTAGT. The CDR3 consists of 15 residues. Per the original data handling: Reference gene primers were amplified, and this amplification served to estimate nucleated cell counts. The protocol was immunoSEQ multiplex PCR, while the TCRdb copy is restricted to in-frame clones and leaves out a portion. Clone size and V and J calls were adopted from that table, with D and trimming inferred from the DNA. The repertoire consists of approximately 270,000 clones, with roughly 80% occurring once and the leading ten covering about 9.6%.

The sample taken for sequencing was peripheral blood. The receptor was isolated from a man older than 75 with acute or convalescent COVID-19. This sequence joins TRBV6-4 and TRBJ1-2; 10 positions match TRBD1. CDR3: CASRDGQGGRNGYTF. DNA for the CDR3: TGTGCCAGCAGAGATGGACAGGGGGGCCGCAATGGCTACACCTTC.